This T cell receptor (beta chain) was captured by sequencing in a study of PD-L1 blockade in urothelial cancer. Overall study context: Analyses used blood from 3 weeks (second dose) and 6 weeks after treatment start.

The CDR3 totals 16 residues. The germline V gene has CDR1 SGHAT and CDR2 FQNNGV. The data were produced by immunoSEQ multiplex PCR, yet TCRdb's version contains in-frame clones alone and is incomplete. This table has tens of thousands of clones, 70% to 90% appearing once. The specimen was PBMCs, collected around atezolizumab (anti-PD-L1) treatment. The chain combines TRBV11-2 with TRBJ2-1, with 10 bases that match TRBD2. This receptor was taken from a man in his 60s with urothelial cancer. DNA of the CDR3: TGTGCTAAAAACTTAGGCGGTAGCGGGGGGTACAATGAGCAGTTCTTC. It encodes CAKNLGGSGGYNEQFF. Based on the CDR3 plus reference TRBV11-2 and TRBJ2-1, the full variable domain is EAGVAQSPRYKIIEKRQSVAFWCNPISGHATLYWYQQILGQGPKLLIQFQNNGVVDDSQLPKDRFSAERLKGVDSTLKIQPAKLEDSAVYLCAKNLGGSGGYNEQFFGPGTRLTVL.